A selection of T cell receptor beta chains follows, all from one sample in a study of graft-versus-host responses after intestinal transplantation. Generated by immunoSEQ multiplex PCR, the TCRdb table keeps only in-frame clones and is missing some. The sample has about 40,000 clones, 91% seen once. The starting material was PBMCs, obtained around 320 days after intestinal transplant. The receptors derive from a human patient who received an intestinal transplant, so some T cells may come from the graft donor. CDR3s include the opening cysteine and the closing phenylalanine or tryptophan. A D gene is named only where the DNA matches it firmly. Clone sizes are given selectively: once, few, many, or a class where the clone is expanded.

- | TRBD1 | TRBJ2-2 | TRBV9 | TGTGCCAGCAGCGTCAACAGGGGGCAGGGCGGGGAGCTGTTTTTT | CASSVNRGQGGELFF
- | TRBD1 | TRBJ1-1 | TRBV11-1 | TGTGCCAGCAGCGGCTCGGACAGGGTTCACCCTGAAGCTTTCTTT | CASSGSDRVHPEAFF
few | TRBD1 | TRBJ1-6 | TRBV19 | TGTGCCAGTAGTATGATCCCAGGGGGCGAGACGAATTCACCCCTCCACTTT | CASSMIPGGETNSPLHF
- | - | TRBJ1-4 | TRBV19 | TGTGCCAGTAGTATCATGGGGACACGCATTAATGAAAAACTGTTTTTT | CASSIMGTRINEKLFF
- | - | TRBJ1-1 | TRBV6-1 | TGTGCCAGCAGTATAAGGAGAAACACTGAAGCTTTCTTT | CASSIRRNTEAFF
- | TRBD2 | TRBJ2-3 | TRBV13 | TGTGCCAGCAGCTTAGCCAGCGGGGGGGCTACAGATACGCAGTATTTT | CASSLASGGATDTQYF
- | - | TRBJ2-7 | TRBV6-5 | TGTGCCAGCAGCAAAGGCCTAGGGGGGGGAGGGGAGCAGTACTTC | CASSKGLGGGGEQYF
- | - | TRBJ1-5 | TRBV21-1 | TGTGCCAGCAGCAAAGGCCGGGCTCTAGGGGAGCCCCAGCATTTT | CASSKGRALGEPQHF
- | - | TRBJ2-3 | TRBV9 | TGTGCCAGCAGCGTAGCAAGCACAGATACGCAGTATTTT | CASSVASTDTQYF
- | - | TRBJ1-1 | TRBV6-6 | TGTGCCAGCAGCCTAGCCACGGGCGGGAACACTGAAGCTTTCTTT | CASSLATGGNTEAFF
- | - | TRBJ1-2 | TRBV6-6 | TGTGCCAGCAGTTTGGACCCTAACTATGGCTACACCTTC | CASSLDPNYGYTF
- | - | TRBJ1-5 | TRBV7-8 | TGTGCCAGCAGCCACCGGAGTGTGGACAGAGGGCATCAGCCCCAGCATTTT | CASSHRSVDRGHQPQHF
- | TRBD1 | TRBJ2-1 | TRBV5-3 | TGTGCCAGAAGCCCGGGCCCAGGGGGTGAGCAGTTCTTC | CARSPGPGGEQFF
- | TRBD1 | TRBJ2-5 | TRBV5-1 | TGCGCCAGCAGCCTGGGACAGTCCGAGACCCAGTACTTC | CASSLGQSETQYF
- | - | TRBJ1-1 | TRBV28 | TGTGCCAGCAGTTTCACAGGGTCGGGAACTGAAGCTTTCTTT | CASSFTGSGTEAFF
- | TRBD1 | TRBJ2-7 | TRBV5-5 | TGTGCCAGCAGCCTCCTCCCGGGACAGGGGGCCAACGAGCAGTACTTC | CASSLLPGQGANEQYF
- | - | TRBJ1-6 | TRBV2 | TGTGCCAGCAGTGAAGACGCTCCGTATAATTCACCCCTCCACTTT | CASSEDAPYNSPLHF
- | TRBD1 | TRBJ1-3 | TRBV11-2 | TGTGCCAGCAGCTTTGGGCAGGGGGCAACGTCTGGAAACACCATATATTTT | CASSFGQGATSGNTIYF
- | TRBD2 | TRBJ2-4 | TRBV15 | TGTGCCACCAGCGACCCGGGACTAGCGGGAGGGGGGACCAAAAACATTCAGTACTTC | CATSDPGLAGGGTKNIQYF
- | - | TRBJ1-3 | TRBV10-3 | TGTGCCATCAGTGAAGGAAACACCATATATTTT | CAISEGNTIYF
- | - | TRBJ1-6 | TRBV6-1 | TGTGCCAGCAGTGAGGGCAGCCTTGATAATTCACCCCTCCACTTT | CASSEGSLDNSPLHF
- | - | TRBJ1-5 | TRBV6-5 | TGTGCCAGCAGAGCTTCGCAGCCCCAGCATTTT | CASRASQPQHF
- | TRBD2 | TRBJ2-1 | TRBV28 | TGTGCCAGCAGGGGGACTAGCGGGAGCTCCTACAATGAGCAGTTCTTC | CASRGTSGSSYNEQFF
- | TRBD2 | TRBJ2-1 | TRBV5-1 | TGCGCCAGCAGCTTGGGGGGCGGGACTAGCGGGAGTAGGTGGGGCAATGAGCAGTTCTTC | CASSLGGGTSGSRWGNEQFF
- | TRBD2 | TRBJ2-3 | TRBV7-2 | TGTGCCAGCAGCGCCTGGACTAGCAGAGATACGCAGTATTTT | CASSAWTSRDTQYF
- | - | TRBJ1-5 | TRBV28 | TGTGCCAGCGCCTGGAGGGGGTATAGCAATCAGCCCCAGCATTTT | CASAWRGYSNQPQHF
- | TRBD1 | TRBJ2-1 | TRBV5-4 | TGTGCCAGCAAAAAGGACAGGGACTCCTACAATGAGCAGTTCTTC | CASKKDRDSYNEQFF
- | - | TRBJ2-1 | TRBV5-1 | TGCGCCAGCAGCTTGGACGTCCTACAGGGTAAAAGCTACAATGAGCAGTTCTTC | CASSLDVLQGKSYNEQFF
once | - | TRBJ2-5 | TRBV5-1 | TGCGCCAGCAGAGTTCTCCAAGAGACCCAGTACTTC | CASRVLQETQYF
- | TRBD1 | TRBJ2-7 | TRBV7-9 | TGTGCCAGCACCCTCCCGCGACAGGGGGCGCCGGACGAGCAGTACTTC | CASTLPRQGAPDEQYF
- | TRBD2 | TRBJ2-5 | TRBV4-1 | TGCGCCAGCAGCCAAGCCCAAAGCGGGGGACAAGAGACCCAGTACTTC | CASSQAQSGGQETQYF
- | - | TRBJ1-2 | TRBV25-1 | TGTGCCAGCAGTGAATCCTTCGAGTTAGAATCCCCCACCTTC | CASSESFELESPTF
- | - | TRBJ1-2 | TRBV5-4 | TGTGCCAGCAGCTTGGTGGCGTATGGCTACACCTTC | CASSLVAYGYTF